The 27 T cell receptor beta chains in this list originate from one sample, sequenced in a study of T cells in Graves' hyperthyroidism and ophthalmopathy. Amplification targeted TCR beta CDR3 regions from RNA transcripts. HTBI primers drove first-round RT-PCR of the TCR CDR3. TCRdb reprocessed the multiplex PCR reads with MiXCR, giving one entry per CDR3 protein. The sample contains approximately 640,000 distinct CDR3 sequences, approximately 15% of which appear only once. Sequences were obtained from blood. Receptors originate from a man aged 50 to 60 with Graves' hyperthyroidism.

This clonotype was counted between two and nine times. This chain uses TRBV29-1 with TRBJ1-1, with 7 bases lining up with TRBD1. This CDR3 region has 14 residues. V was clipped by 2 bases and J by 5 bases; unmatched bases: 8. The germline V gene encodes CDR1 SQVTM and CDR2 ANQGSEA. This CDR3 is CSVELLTGRTEAFF. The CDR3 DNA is TGCAGCGTTGAACTTTTGACAGGGCGTACTGAAGCTTTCTTT.

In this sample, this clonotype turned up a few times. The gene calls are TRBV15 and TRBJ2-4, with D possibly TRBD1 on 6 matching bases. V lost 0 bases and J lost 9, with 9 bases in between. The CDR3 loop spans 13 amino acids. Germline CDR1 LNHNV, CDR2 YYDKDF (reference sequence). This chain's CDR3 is CATSREGAGIQYF. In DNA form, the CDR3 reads TGTGCCACCAGCAGAGAGGGGGCGGGCATTCAGTACTTC.

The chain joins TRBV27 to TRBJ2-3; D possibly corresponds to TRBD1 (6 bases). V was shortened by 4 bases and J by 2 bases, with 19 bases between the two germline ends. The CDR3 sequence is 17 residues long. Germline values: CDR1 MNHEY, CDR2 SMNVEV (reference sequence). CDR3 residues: CASSSPGHRPFTDTQYF. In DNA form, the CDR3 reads TGTGCCAGCAGTTCCCCGGGACATCGGCCTTTCACAGATACGCAGTATTTT.

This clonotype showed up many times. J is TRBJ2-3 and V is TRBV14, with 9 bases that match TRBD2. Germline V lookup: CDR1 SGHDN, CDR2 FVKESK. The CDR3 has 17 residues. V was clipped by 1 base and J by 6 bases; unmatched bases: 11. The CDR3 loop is CASSQGSTSGSRDTQYF. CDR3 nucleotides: TGTGCCAGCAGCCAAGGGTCGACTAGCGGATCTAGGGATACGCAGTATTTT.

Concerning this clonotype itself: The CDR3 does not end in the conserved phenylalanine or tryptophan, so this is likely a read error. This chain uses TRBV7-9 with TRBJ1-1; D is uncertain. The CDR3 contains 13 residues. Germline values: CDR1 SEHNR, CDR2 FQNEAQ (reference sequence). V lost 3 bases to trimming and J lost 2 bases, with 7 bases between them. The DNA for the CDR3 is TGTGCCAGCAGCTTCGACGGAAACACTGAAGCTTTCTCT. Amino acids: CASSFDGNTEAFS.

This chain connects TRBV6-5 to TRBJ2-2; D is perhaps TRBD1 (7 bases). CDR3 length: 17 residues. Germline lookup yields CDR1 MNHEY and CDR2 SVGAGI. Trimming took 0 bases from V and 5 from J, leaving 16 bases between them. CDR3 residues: CASSYSTSGGMTGELFF. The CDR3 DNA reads TGTGCCAGCAGTTACTCGACGTCAGGGGGGATGACCGGGGAGCTGTTTTTT.

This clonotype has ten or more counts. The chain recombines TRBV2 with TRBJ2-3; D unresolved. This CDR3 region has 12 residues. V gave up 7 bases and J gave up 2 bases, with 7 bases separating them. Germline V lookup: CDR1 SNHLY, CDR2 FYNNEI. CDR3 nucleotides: TGTGCCAGCAAGAGCGACACAGATACGCAGTATTTT. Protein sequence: CASKSDTDTQYF.

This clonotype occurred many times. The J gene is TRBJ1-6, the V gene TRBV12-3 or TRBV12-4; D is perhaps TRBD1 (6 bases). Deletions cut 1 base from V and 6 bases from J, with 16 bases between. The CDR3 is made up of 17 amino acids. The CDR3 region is CASSLEGGGRANSPLHF. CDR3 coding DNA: TGTGCCAGCAGTTTAGAGGGGGGGGGCAGGGCTAATTCACCCCTCCACTTT.

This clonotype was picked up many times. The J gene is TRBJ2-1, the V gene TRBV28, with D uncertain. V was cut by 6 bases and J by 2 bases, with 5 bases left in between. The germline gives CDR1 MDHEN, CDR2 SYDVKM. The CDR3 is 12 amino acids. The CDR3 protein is CASSLAYNEQFF. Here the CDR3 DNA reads TGTGCCAGCAGCTTAGCCTACAATGAGCAGTTCTTC.

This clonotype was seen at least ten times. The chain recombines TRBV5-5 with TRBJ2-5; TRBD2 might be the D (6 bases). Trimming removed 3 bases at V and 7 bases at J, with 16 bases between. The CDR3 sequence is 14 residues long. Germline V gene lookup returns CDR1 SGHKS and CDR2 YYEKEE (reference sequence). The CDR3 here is CASSSRDSLATQYF. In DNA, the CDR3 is TGTGCCAGCAGCTCCCGGGACTCCCTGGCGACCCAGTACTTC.

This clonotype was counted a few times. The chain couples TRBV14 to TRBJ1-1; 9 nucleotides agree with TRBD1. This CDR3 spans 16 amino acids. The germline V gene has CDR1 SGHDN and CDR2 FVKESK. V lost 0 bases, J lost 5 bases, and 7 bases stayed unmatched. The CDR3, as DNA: TGTGCCAGCAGCCAAGAGGACAGGGGTTTTCTAACTGAAGCTTTCTTT. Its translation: CASSQEDRGFLTEAFF.

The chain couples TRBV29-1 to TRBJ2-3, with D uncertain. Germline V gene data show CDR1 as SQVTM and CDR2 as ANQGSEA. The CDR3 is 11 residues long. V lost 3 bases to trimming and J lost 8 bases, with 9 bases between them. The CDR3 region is CSVDFRGTQYF. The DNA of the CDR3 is TGCAGCGTTGATTTCCGAGGTACGCAGTATTTT.

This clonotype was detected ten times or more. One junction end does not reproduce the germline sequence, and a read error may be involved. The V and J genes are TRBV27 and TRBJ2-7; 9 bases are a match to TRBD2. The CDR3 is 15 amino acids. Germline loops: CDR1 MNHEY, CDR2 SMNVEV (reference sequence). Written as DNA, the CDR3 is TGCGCCAGCAGCTTGAGGCGGGAGGGCCCCTACGAGCAGTACTTC. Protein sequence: CASSLRREGPYEQYF.

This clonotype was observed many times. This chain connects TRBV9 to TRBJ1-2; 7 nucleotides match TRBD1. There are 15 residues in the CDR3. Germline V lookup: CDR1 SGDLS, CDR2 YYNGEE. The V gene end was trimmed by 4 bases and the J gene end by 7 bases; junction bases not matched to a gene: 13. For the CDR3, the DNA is TGTGCCAGCAGCCCCCAGACAGGGCAATCTGGTGGCTACACCTTC. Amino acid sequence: CASSPQTGQSGGYTF.

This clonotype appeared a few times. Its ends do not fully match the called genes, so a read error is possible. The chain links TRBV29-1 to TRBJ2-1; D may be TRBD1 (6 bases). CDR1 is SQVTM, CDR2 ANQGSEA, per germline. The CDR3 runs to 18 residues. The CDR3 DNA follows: TGCAGCGTCGAAGGGGGTCTAGCAGGGATTAACTCCTACAATGAGCAGTTCTTC. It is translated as CSVEGGLAGINSYNEQFF.

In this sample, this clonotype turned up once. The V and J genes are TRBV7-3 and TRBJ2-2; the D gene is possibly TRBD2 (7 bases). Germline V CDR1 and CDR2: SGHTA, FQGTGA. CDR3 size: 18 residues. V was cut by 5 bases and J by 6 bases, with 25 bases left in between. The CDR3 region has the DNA TGTGCCAGCAGCCGGGATCCAGGGAGGGGACAACAAGCCGGGGAGCTGTTTTTT. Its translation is CASSRDPGRGQQAGELFF.

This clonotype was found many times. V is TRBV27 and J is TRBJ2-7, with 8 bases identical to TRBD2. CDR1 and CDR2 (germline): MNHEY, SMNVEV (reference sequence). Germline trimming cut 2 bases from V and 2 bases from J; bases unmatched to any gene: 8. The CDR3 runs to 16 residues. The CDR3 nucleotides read TGTGCCAGCAGTTTACACGCGGGAGGAATAACCTACGAGCAGTACTTC. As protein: CASSLHAGGITYEQYF.

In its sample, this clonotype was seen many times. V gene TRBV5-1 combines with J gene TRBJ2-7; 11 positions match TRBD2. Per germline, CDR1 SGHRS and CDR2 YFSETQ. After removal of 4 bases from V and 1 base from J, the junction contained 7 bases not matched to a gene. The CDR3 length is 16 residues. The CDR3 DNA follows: TGCGCCAGCAGCGAAGTAGCGGGAGGGGGTTCCTACGAGCAGTACTTC. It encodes CASSEVAGGGSYEQYF.

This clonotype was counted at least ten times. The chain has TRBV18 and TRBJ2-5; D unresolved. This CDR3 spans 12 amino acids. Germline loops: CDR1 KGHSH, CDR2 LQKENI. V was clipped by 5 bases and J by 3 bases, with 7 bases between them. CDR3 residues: CASSSYEETQYF. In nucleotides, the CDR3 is TGTGCCAGCTCATCTTACGAAGAGACCCAGTACTTC.

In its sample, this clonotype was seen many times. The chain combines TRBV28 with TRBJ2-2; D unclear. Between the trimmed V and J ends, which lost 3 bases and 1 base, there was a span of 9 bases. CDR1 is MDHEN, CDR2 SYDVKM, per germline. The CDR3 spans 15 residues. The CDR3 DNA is TGTGCCAGCAGTTTCCCCGATAAGAACACCGGGGAGCTGTTTTTT. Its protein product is CASSFPDKNTGELFF.

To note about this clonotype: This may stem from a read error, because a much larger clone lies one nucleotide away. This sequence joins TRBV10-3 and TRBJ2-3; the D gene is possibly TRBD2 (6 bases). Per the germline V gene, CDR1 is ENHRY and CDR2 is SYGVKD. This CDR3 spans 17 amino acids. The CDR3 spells CATSEVYSGMSTDTQYF. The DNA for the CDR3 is TGTGCCACCAGTGAGGTGTATAGCGGTATGTCGACAGATACGCAGTATTTT.

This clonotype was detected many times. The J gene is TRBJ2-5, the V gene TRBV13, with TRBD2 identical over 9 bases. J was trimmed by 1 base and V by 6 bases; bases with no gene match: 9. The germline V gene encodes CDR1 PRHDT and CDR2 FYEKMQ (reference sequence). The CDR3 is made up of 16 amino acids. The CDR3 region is CASRRVLAGLQETQYF. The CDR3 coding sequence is TGTGCCAGCAGAAGGGTCCTAGCGGGGCTCCAAGAGACCCAGTACTTC.

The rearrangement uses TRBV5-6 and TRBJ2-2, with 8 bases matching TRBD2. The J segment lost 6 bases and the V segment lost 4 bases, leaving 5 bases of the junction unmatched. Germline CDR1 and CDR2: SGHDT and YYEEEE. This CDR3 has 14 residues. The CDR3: CASSPGLDPGELFF. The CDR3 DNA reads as TGTGCCAGCAGCCCGGGACTAGATCCCGGGGAGCTGTTTTTT.

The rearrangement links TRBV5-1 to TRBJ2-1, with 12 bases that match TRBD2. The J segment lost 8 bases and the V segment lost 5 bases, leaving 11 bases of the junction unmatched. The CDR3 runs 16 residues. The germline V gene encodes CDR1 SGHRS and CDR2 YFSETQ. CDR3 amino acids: CASSGLAGGPADEQFF. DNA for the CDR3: TGCGCCAGCAGTGGGCTAGCGGGAGGGCCTGCGGATGAGCAGTTCTTC.

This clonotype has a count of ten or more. The CDR3 sequence is CATGARAYNEQFF. The CDR3, as DNA: TGTGCCACCGGGGCACGCGCCTACAATGAGCAGTTCTTC. V usage is TRBV27 and J usage is TRBJ2-1; perhaps D is TRBD1 or TRBD2 (5 bases each). The CDR3 consists of 13 residues. CDR1 and CDR2 (germline): MNHEY, SMNVEV (reference sequence). Trimming cost V 10 bases and J 2 bases, with 12 bases left between them.

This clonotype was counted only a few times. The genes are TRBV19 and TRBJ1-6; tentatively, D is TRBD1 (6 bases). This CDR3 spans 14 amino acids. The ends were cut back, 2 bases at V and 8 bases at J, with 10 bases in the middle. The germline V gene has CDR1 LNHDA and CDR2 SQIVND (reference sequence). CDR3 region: CASSIWKGDSPLHF. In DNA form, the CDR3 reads TGTGCCAGTAGTATATGGAAGGGGGATTCACCCCTCCACTTT.

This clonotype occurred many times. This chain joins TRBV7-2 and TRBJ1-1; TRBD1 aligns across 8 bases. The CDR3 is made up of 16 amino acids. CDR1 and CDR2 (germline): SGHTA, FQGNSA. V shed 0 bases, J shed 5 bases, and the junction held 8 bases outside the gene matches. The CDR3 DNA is TGTGCCAGCAGCTTAGCGTCTCAGGGGGCGCAGACTGAAGCTTTCTTT. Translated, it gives CASSLASQGAQTEAFF.